These 23 T cell receptor beta chains were sequenced from one sample in a study of blood T cell repertoires in COVID-19. Clones were sequenced by immunoSEQ multiplex PCR, and TCRdb holds only the in-frame ones, with some missing. The sample yields about 440,000 clones, about 85% seen once. The specimen was PBMCs or T cells enriched from blood (not recorded which). The receptors shown here come from a woman between 18 and 29 years old with acute COVID-19.

This rearrangement joins TRBV13 to TRBJ2-7; 10 bases map to TRBD1. This CDR3 region has 17 residues. CDR1 and CDR2 from the germline V gene are PRHDT and FYEKMQ (reference sequence). J was trimmed by 4 bases and V by 3 bases; bases with no gene match: 12. The chain's CDR3 is CASSLTDQRTGGYEQYF. The CDR3 nucleotides are TGTGCCAGCAGCTTGACGGATCAAAGGACAGGGGGATACGAGCAGTACTTC.

The rearrangement uses TRBV7-9 and TRBJ1-1, with 8 bases lining up with TRBD1. The V gene's germline CDR1 is SEHNR and CDR2 FQNEAQ (reference sequence). This CDR3 is built from 13 residues. V was pared by 3 bases and J by 11 bases, with 8 bases of the junction left unmatched. The CDR3 DNA is TGTGCCAGCAGCTTGGGGGGGACAGGTCTGGCTTTCTTT. It codes for CASSLGGTGLAFF.

CDR3 DNA sequence: TGCAGCGTTACAGGGGTTTACGAGCAGTACTTC. Protein: CSVTGVYEQYF. V gene TRBV29-1 combines with J gene TRBJ2-7; 7 bases are shared with TRBD1. V lost 5 bases, J lost 4 bases, and 2 bases stayed unmatched. Germline-derived CDR1 and CDR2 are SQVTM and ANQGSEA. The CDR3 runs 11 residues.

The CDR3 is CASSPGTLGEQYF. The DNA of the CDR3 is TGTGCCAGCTCCCCCGGGACTCTGGGCGAGCAGTACTTC. The rearrangement uses TRBV18 and TRBJ2-7; D perhaps matches TRBD2 (6 bases). The V gene's germline CDR1 is KGHSH and CDR2 LQKENI. This CDR3 region has 13 residues. Between the trimmed V and J ends, which lost 6 bases and 6 bases, there was a span of 15 bases.

The chain links TRBV30 to TRBJ2-7; 7 bases line up with TRBD1. The CDR3 spans 16 residues. V trimming: 1 base; J trimming: 4 bases; junction bases outside the gene matches: 13. Germline CDR1 and CDR2: GTSNPN and SVGIG (reference sequence). CDR3 amino acids: CAWSGVTGTEDYEQYF. CDR3 DNA: TGTGCCTGGAGTGGGGTAACCGGGACAGAGGATTACGAGCAGTACTTC.

V usage is TRBV19 and J usage is TRBJ2-2, with 7 bases that match TRBD1. The germline V gene encodes CDR1 LNHDA and CDR2 SQIVND (reference sequence). V lost 3 bases to trimming and J lost 3 bases; unmatched junction nucleotides: 4. CDR3 length equals 15 residues. The CDR3: CASSMAGGYTGELFF. The CDR3 nucleotides are TGTGCCAGTAGTATGGCAGGGGGTTACACCGGGGAGCTGTTTTTT.

The gene calls are TRBV15 and TRBJ1-5, with D uncertain. Germline CDR1 reads LNHNV; CDR2 reads YYDKDF (reference sequence). The CDR3 consists of 16 residues. V shed 5 bases and J shed 0 bases, with 14 bases lying between them. In DNA, the CDR3 is TGTGCCACCAGCGAGAGAGGGCCACGTAGCAATCAGCCCCAGCATTTT. This encodes CATSERGPRSNQPQHF.

V is TRBV6-5 and J is TRBJ2-3; 7 bases match TRBD1. Trimming took 6 bases from V and 4 from J; bases not matched to a gene: 10. Germline V CDR1 and CDR2: MNHEY, SVGAGI. CDR3 length: 15 residues. Here the CDR3 DNA reads TGTGCCAGCAGCCTCCTCTCAGGGGGAGCAGATACGCAGTATTTT. This codes for CASSLLSGGADTQYF.

V is TRBV14 and J is TRBJ2-3; D is ambiguous. V lost 4 bases and J lost 1, with 9 bases in between. This CDR3 comprises 14 residues. The germline gives CDR1 SGHDN, CDR2 FVKESK. The CDR3: CASSPYRGTDTQYF. The CDR3 coding sequence is TGTGCCAGCAGCCCGTACAGAGGCACAGATACGCAGTATTTT.

The chain couples TRBV18 to TRBJ1-3, with 10 bases aligning to TRBD1. CDR1 KGHSH and CDR2 LQKENI come from the germline V gene. The CDR3 loop spans 15 amino acids. V dropped 6 bases and J dropped 4; count of bases not matched to a gene: 6. This chain's CDR3 is CASSPGQGFGNTIYF. CDR3 coding DNA: TGTGCCAGCTCGCCGGGACAGGGGTTCGGAAACACCATATATTTT.

The chain has TRBV7-9 and TRBJ2-4, with a tentative D call TRBD2 (8 bases). Germline values: CDR1 SEHNR, CDR2 FQNEAQ (reference sequence). V shed 3 bases and J shed 8 bases, with 20 bases lying between them. CDR3 size: 16 residues. In DNA, the CDR3 is TGTGCCAGCAGCTTTAGGGCCGGGACAGCGGGGGACATTCAGTACTTC. This encodes CASSFRAGTAGDIQYF.

A word on this clone: One end of the junction fails to match germline, which may point to a read error. The chain links TRBV7-9 to TRBJ2-5; 10 bases fit TRBD2. Germline CDR1 and CDR2: SEHNR and FQNEAQ (reference sequence). The CDR3 has 15 residues. The CDR3 reads CASTLLAGPEETQYF. CDR3 in DNA: TGTGCCAGCACCTTACTAGCGGGGCCCGAAGAGACCCAGTACTTC.

The table lists this clone with a few counts. V is TRBV12-3 or TRBV12-4 and J is TRBJ1-3, with D possibly being TRBD1 (5 bases). There are 13 residues in the CDR3. Trimming stripped 10 bases from V and 4 bases from J, with 14 bases between. CDR3 in amino acids: CAISSREGNTIYF. CDR3 coding DNA: TGTGCCATAAGCTCCAGGGAAGGAAACACCATATATTTT.

This clone was seen just once. This chain uses TRBV19 with TRBJ1-5; D gene unclear. V lost 6 bases and J lost 7, with 10 bases in between. Germline assignment: CDR1 LNHDA and CDR2 SQIVND (reference sequence). The length of the CDR3 is 12 residues. Here the CDR3 DNA reads TGTGCCAGTAGCGACCCCAGGCAGCCCCAGCATTTT. This codes for CASSDPRQPQHF.

This chain connects TRBV25-1 to TRBJ1-5; D possibly corresponds to TRBD1 (6 bases). CDR3 size: 15 residues. Germline CDR1 MGHDK, CDR2 SYGVNS. The germline V and J ends were trimmed by 4 bases and 3 bases, with 13 bases remaining between them. The CDR3: CASSGGGWVNQPQHF. In nucleotides, the CDR3 is TGTGCCAGCAGTGGAGGGGGATGGGTCAATCAGCCCCAGCATTTT.

This clone was seen only once. The rearrangement joins TRBV10-3 to TRBJ2-7; D is perhaps TRBD1 (6 bases). Trimming took off 0 bases at V and 2 bases at J, with 14 bases between the two ends. Germline-derived CDR1 and CDR2 are ENHRY and SYGVKD. The CDR3 extends over 16 amino acids. As DNA, the CDR3 is TGTGCCATCAGTGAGTCGACCAGGGGCAGCACCTACGAGCAGTACTTC. Protein product: CAISESTRGSTYEQYF.

The V gene is TRBV28, the J gene TRBJ2-7; D is perhaps TRBD1 (5 bases). Germline-derived CDR1 and CDR2 are MDHEN and SYDVKM. The CDR3 spans 14 residues. V lost 1 base, J lost 5 bases, and 12 bases lay in between. The CDR3 nucleotides are TGTGCCAGCAGTTTATTGGTCAGGGTCCACGAGCAGTACTTC. Its translation is CASSLLVRVHEQYF.

The chain couples TRBV5-4 to TRBJ2-5; D is ambiguous. CDR1 is SGHNT and CDR2 is YYREEE in the germline V gene (reference sequence). Trimming cost V 4 bases and J 2 bases, with 9 bases left between them. The CDR3 is 13 amino acids. Here the CDR3 DNA reads TGTGCCAGCAGCATCGGTGATCAAGAGACCCAGTACTTC. Protein: CASSIGDQETQYF.

The V call is TRBV19, the J call TRBJ2-5, with 9 positions matching TRBD2. Germline values: CDR1 LNHDA, CDR2 SQIVND (reference sequence). This CDR3 has 15 amino acids. Unmatched junction bases numbered 3, after V lost 1 base and J lost 3 bases. The CDR3 protein is CASSIGTSAEETQYF. The CDR3 DNA reads TGTGCCAGTAGTATAGGGACTAGCGCGGAAGAGACCCAGTACTTC.

The chain employs TRBV6-2 or TRBV6-3 and TRBJ2-7; D is perhaps TRBD2 (5 bases). This CDR3 contains 13 residues. From germline, CDR1 is MNHEY and CDR2 SVGEGT. Trimming shortened V by 6 bases and J by 3 bases, and 12 bases separated the two germline ends. The CDR3 DNA reads as TGTGCCAGCAGCCGACGGGATCTCTACGAGCAGTACTTC. The encoded protein is CASSRRDLYEQYF.

The chain is built from TRBV4-3 and TRBJ1-5, with a weak D call TRBD1 (5 bases). Trimming removed 0 bases at V and 5 bases at J, with 11 bases between. This CDR3 has 15 amino acids. Germline lookup yields CDR1 LGHNA and CDR2 YSLEER. The CDR3, as DNA: TGCGCCAGCAGCCAAGATTTCGGGGGGTATCAGCCCCAGCATTTT. This sequence encodes CASSQDFGGYQPQHF.

A few counts support this clone. The chain is built from TRBV19 and TRBJ1-3, with TRBD1 identical over 8 bases. Trimming cost V 5 bases and J 7 bases; bases outside gene matches: 4. This CDR3 spans 13 amino acids. CDR1 and CDR2 from the germline V gene are LNHDA and SQIVND (reference sequence). The DNA for the CDR3 is TGTGCCAGTAGTCCGGACAGGGCCAACACCATATATTTT. Translated, it gives CASSPDRANTIYF. Looking up the rest from reference TRBV19 and TRBJ1-3 gives the full variable domain: DGGITQSPKYLFRKEGQNVTLSCEQNLNHDAMYWYRQDPGQGLRLIYYSQIVNDFQKGDIAEGYSVSREKKESFPLTVTSAQKNPTAFYLCASSPDRANTIYFGEGSWLTVV.

V and J are TRBV13 and TRBJ2-7, with 7 bases fitting TRBD1. Germline trimming cut 4 bases from V and 3 bases from J; bases unmatched to any gene: 3. The germline gives CDR1 PRHDT, CDR2 FYEKMQ (reference sequence). The CDR3 is 13 amino acids. Here the CDR3 DNA reads TGTGCCAGCAGCTCAGGGACAGTCTACGAGCAGTACTTC. It is translated as CASSSGTVYEQYF.